This TCR beta chain is drawn from a study of cytomegalovirus exposure and HLA in healthy donors. Across the whole study: HLA-typed donors contributed about 85 million unique TCRs, which were held in an early data release.

Whole-study findings and limits: Most CMV-associated TCR beta chains were later found to appear HLA-restricted.

The germline V gene has CDR1 MGHRA and CDR2 YSYEKL. This CDR3 has 21 amino acids. V gave up 5 bases and J gave up 3 bases; unmatched junction bases: 25. The PCR made use of 60 Vbeta and 13 Jbeta primers. Profiling relied on immunoSEQ multiplex PCR, and the TCRdb table lists in-frame clones only, not all of them. Of 130,000 to 150,000 clones listed, approximately 80% are singletons. Regarding this clone: The antigen remains unidentified.

Healthy bone marrow donors made up the donor group. The donors, nominally healthy at sampling, likely had unrecorded immune exposures. The sequence derives from a female donor in good health and CMV-seronegative. Sequencing was carried out using PBMCs. The genes are TRBV4-1 and TRBJ1-1, with 9 bases matching TRBD1. The CDR3 bases are TGCGCCAGCAGCTTCTCCCCTAAGCGGCCTTACAGGGGGCAGGCGGACACTGAAGCTTTCTTT. Its translation is CASSFSPKRPYRGQADTEAFF.